This T cell receptor (beta chain) is from a study of CD8+CD57+ T cells in acquired aplastic anemia. The TCR beta profiling, which covered VDJ combination and CDR3 sequence, was carried out using genomic DNA as the template. TCRdb reanalysed the reads using MiXCR and keeps one entry per CDR3 protein. The sample consists of fewer than 250,000 distinct CDR3 sequences, around 46% of them appearing once. V dropped 4 bases and J dropped 3; count of bases not matched to a gene: 10. This CDR3 spans 15 amino acids. CDR1 is DFQATT and CDR2 is SNEGSKA in the germline V gene (reference sequence). The patients chosen for sequencing had shown expansion of CD8+CD57+ cells (detected by flow cytometry). Patients were therapy-naive when their blood was sampled.

The sequencing input was sorted CD4+, CD8+, or CD8+CD57+ T cells (not recorded which) from PBMCs. The V and J genes are TRBV20-1 and TRBJ2-7; TRBD1 matches at 9 bases. The sequence was collected from a human donor with aplastic anemia. CDR3 loop: CSAKSGTGSYYEQYF. CDR3 nucleotides: TGCAGTGCTAAATCCGGGACAGGGTCTTACTACGAGCAGTACTTC.